A single sample is the source of the 25 T cell receptor beta chains below, sequenced in a study of T-cell reconstitution after alpha-beta-depleted transplantation in children. Molecular barcoding with unique molecular identifiers was used for the TCRbeta library. Each CDR3 protein is one row after TCRdb ran MiXCR on the PCR reads. The profile shows some 200,000 distinct CDR3 sequences, 7.5% to 9.5% of them singletons. The sample consisted of PBMCs, mostly from graft donor cells, taken 360 days after TCRalphabeta/CD19-depleted stem cell transplant. The receptors stem from a male patient between 2 and 10 years old who had a stem cell transplant for acute myeloid leukemia, so the T cells may come from the graft donor.

The chain joins TRBV20-1 to TRBJ2-1; TRBD2 matches at 9 bases. V trimming: 2 bases; J trimming: 9 bases; junction bases outside the gene matches: 8. The CDR3 is 14 residues long. In germline, CDR1 is DFQATT, CDR2 SNEGSKA (reference sequence). As DNA, the CDR3 is TGCAGTGCTAGAATGGCTAGCGGGAAGGGTGAGCAGTTCTTC. It translates to CSARMASGKGEQFF.

This clonotype was seen at least ten times. V usage is TRBV5-6 and J usage is TRBJ2-3; no clear D. Trimming took 0 bases from V and 0 from J, leaving 8 bases between them. The germline V gene has CDR1 SGHDT and CDR2 YYEEEE. This CDR3 spans 15 amino acids. This chain's CDR3 is CASSLVPLSTDTQYF. CDR3 in DNA: TGTGCCAGCAGCTTGGTTCCCCTAAGCACAGATACGCAGTATTTT.

This clonotype was observed a few times. V and J are TRBV7-9 and TRBJ1-5; D ambiguous. Germline lookup yields CDR1 SEHNR and CDR2 FQNEAQ (reference sequence). V was clipped by 5 bases and J by 2 bases, with 13 bases between them. This CDR3 is built from 15 residues. As DNA, the CDR3 is TGTGCCAGCAGCCTAGACACCTTGGGCAATCAGCCCCAGCATTTT. It translates to CASSLDTLGNQPQHF.

This clonotype has a handful of counts. The rearrangement uses TRBV29-1 and TRBJ1-5, with a weak D call TRBD1 (6 bases). CDR1 and CDR2 (germline): SQVTM, ANQGSEA. This CDR3 region has 14 residues. V lost 6 bases and J 1 base, leaving 13 bases between the germline ends. CDR3 in amino acids: CSVKGGGSNQPQHF. DNA of the CDR3: TGCAGCGTCAAGGGGGGGGGCAGCAATCAGCCCCAGCATTTT.

This sequence joins TRBV6-5 and TRBJ2-3; D possibly corresponds to TRBD1 (6 bases). Between the trimmed V and J ends, which lost 4 bases and 5 bases, there was a span of 22 bases. CDR3 length: 17 amino acids. CDR1 and CDR2 (germline): MNHEY, SVGAGI. In nucleotides, the CDR3 is TGTGCCAGCAGTTTGGCCTCCAGGGGTTTCGGCCGAGATACGCAGTATTTT. This translates into CASSLASRGFGRDTQYF.

This clonotype was observed many times. The rearrangement links TRBV5-1 to TRBJ2-3; 8 nucleotides line up with TRBD1. This CDR3 is built from 14 residues. The trim removed 2 bases at V and 8 bases at J, leaving 7 bases unmatched. Germline V lookup: CDR1 SGHRS, CDR2 YFSETQ. The CDR3 is CASSFQGAIGTQYF. CDR3 nucleotides: TGCGCCAGCAGCTTTCAGGGGGCGATAGGTACGCAGTATTTT.

In this sample, this clonotype turned up a few times. The chain joins TRBV18 to TRBJ1-6; 8 bases line up with TRBD1. The length of the CDR3 is 14 residues. Germline V gives CDR1 KGHSH, CDR2 LQKENI. Trimming removed 3 bases from V and 10 bases from J; junction bases left unmatched: 5. The CDR3 nucleotides read TGTGCCAGCTCACCTGGACAGGGAATCTCACCCCTCCACTTT. Translation: CASSPGQGISPLHF.

This clonotype was picked up a small number of times. This chain joins TRBV5-1 and TRBJ1-1; a weak D match, TRBD1 (5 bases). V was clipped by 2 bases and J by 1 base, with 15 bases between them. In germline, CDR1 is SGHRS, CDR2 YFSETQ. The length of the CDR3 is 16 residues. CDR3 in amino acids: CASSLDLQGGNTEAFF. The CDR3 region has the DNA TGCGCCAGCAGCTTAGACCTCCAGGGTGGGAACACTGAAGCTTTCTTT. The variable domain in full, with the rest retrieved from reference TRBV5-1 and TRBJ1-1, is KAGVTQTPRYLIKTRGQQVTLSCSPISGHRSVSWYQQTPGQGLQFLFEYFSETQRNKGNFPGRFSGRQFSNSRSEMNVSTLELGDSALYLCASSLDLQGGNTEAFFGQGTRLTVV.

The chain combines TRBV5-4 with TRBJ1-6, with 8 bases lining up with TRBD1. J lost 4 bases, V lost 3 bases, and 6 bases had no gene match. The CDR3 runs to 16 residues. CDR1 and CDR2 from the germline V gene are SGHNT and YYREEE (reference sequence). The CDR3 is CASSSSGTGYNSPLHF. In DNA, the CDR3 is TGTGCCAGCAGCTCATCCGGGACAGGATATAATTCACCCCTCCACTTT.

This clonotype was observed a few times. The gene calls are TRBV10-3 and TRBJ2-1, with 7 bases identical to TRBD2. The CDR3 sequence is 16 residues long. V shed 6 bases and J 0 bases; nucleotides not matched to a gene: 8. Germline CDR1 ENHRY, CDR2 SYGVKD. In DNA form, the CDR3 reads TGTGCCATCAGCTACCTAGCGGAAATCTCCTACAATGAGCAGTTCTTC. Protein: CAISYLAEISYNEQFF.

There are a few counts of this clonotype. The V and J genes are TRBV12-3 or TRBV12-4 and TRBJ2-1; D gene ambiguous. The CDR3 covers 16 residues. V was cut by 5 bases and J by 3 bases, with 17 bases left in between. This CDR3 is CASSPFPPYYYNEQFF. The CDR3 nucleotides are TGTGCCAGCAGTCCCTTTCCCCCCTACTACTACAATGAGCAGTTCTTC.

This clonotype has only a few counts. The chain has TRBV4-1 and TRBJ2-1, with 13 bases fitting TRBD2. V dropped 1 base and J dropped 1; count of bases not matched to a gene: 4. The V gene's germline CDR1 is MGHRA and CDR2 YSYEKL. The CDR3 extends over 18 amino acids. CDR3 coding DNA: TGCGCCAGCAGCCAAGTTTGGACTAGCGGGGGATCCTACAATGAGCAGTTCTTC. Its protein product is CASSQVWTSGGSYNEQFF.

This clonotype has a count of ten or more. The chain joins TRBV20-1 to TRBJ2-5, with TRBD2 matching 7 bases. The CDR3 length is 15 residues. The V gene's germline CDR1 is DFQATT and CDR2 SNEGSKA (reference sequence). After removal of 6 bases from V and 1 base from J, the junction contained 11 bases not matched to a gene. DNA of the CDR3: TGCAGTGCACAGAGGTCTCTAGCGGTCCAAGAGACCCAGTACTTC. Translating it yields CSAQRSLAVQETQYF.

This clonotype was seen many times. The rearrangement uses TRBV12-3 or TRBV12-4 and TRBJ2-7, with D perhaps being TRBD1 or TRBD2 (5 bases each). V was pared by 5 bases and J by 2 bases, with 19 bases between. The length of the CDR3 is 16 residues. The CDR3 sequence: CASSTPGTSGTYEQYV. The CDR3, as DNA: TGTGCCAGCAGTACACCCGGGACCTCTGGGACCTACGAGCAGTACGTC.

This clonotype appeared a few times. The chain employs TRBV29-1 and TRBJ2-7; D remains unclear. Germline CDR1 is SQVTM and CDR2 is ANQGSEA. CDR3 length: 14 amino acids. The ends were cut back, 4 bases at V and 2 bases at J, with 15 bases in the middle. The CDR3 region is CSVVGGQRPYEQYF. In nucleotides, the CDR3 is TGCAGCGTTGTGGGTGGGCAGAGACCCTACGAGCAGTACTTC.

This clonotype was seen a handful of times. This chain links TRBV6-5 with TRBJ1-2, with D perhaps matching TRBD1 (5 bases). V dropped 2 bases and J dropped 3 bases, with 10 bases sitting between them. Germline V gene sequence: CDR1 MNHEY, CDR2 SVGAGI. There are 14 residues in the CDR3. The CDR3 sequence: CASSYTRGYYGYTF. The CDR3 region has the DNA TGTGCCAGCAGTTACACACGGGGCTACTATGGCTACACCTTC.

This clonotype has just a few counts. DNA for the CDR3: TGTGCCAGCAGAACGGACAGGGAAGAGACCCAGTACTTC. As protein: CASRTDREETQYF. This chain connects TRBV12-3 or TRBV12-4 to TRBJ2-5; 8 nucleotides match TRBD1. This CDR3 spans 13 amino acids. The trim removed 6 bases at V and 3 bases at J, leaving 3 bases unmatched.

This clonotype was observed at least ten times. CDR3 coding DNA: TGCAGTGCTTGGGGGGTAACCACAGATACGCAGTATTTT. The encoded protein is CSAWGVTTDTQYF. This chain links TRBV20-1 with TRBJ2-3; maybe TRBD2 (6 bases). Per germline, CDR1 DFQATT and CDR2 SNEGSKA (reference sequence). V gave up 5 bases and J gave up 2 bases, with 11 bases separating them. The CDR3 is 13 residues long.

This clonotype was observed at least ten times. The genes are TRBV20-1 and TRBJ1-4; D unclear. V lost 2 bases, J lost 4 bases, and 14 bases lay in between. This CDR3 comprises 15 residues. Germline V gives CDR1 DFQATT, CDR2 SNEGSKA (reference sequence). CDR3 sequence: CSARLPGGRNEKLFF. The DNA for the CDR3 is TGCAGTGCTAGATTGCCCGGTGGTCGTAATGAAAAACTGTTTTTT.

This clonotype was counted between two and nine times. V gene TRBV12-3 or TRBV12-4 combines with J gene TRBJ1-6; 9 bases are shared with TRBD1. The CDR3 is 15 residues long. Trimming took 8 bases from V and 7 from J; bases not matched to a gene: 9. The CDR3 spells CASAPRDRANSPLHF. CDR3 coding DNA: TGTGCCAGCGCCCCCCGGGACAGGGCGAATTCACCCCTCCACTTT.

This clonotype has ten or more counts. The chain has TRBV7-2 and TRBJ1-1, with TRBD1 as a possible D gene (5 bases). The germline gives CDR1 SGHTA, CDR2 FQGNSA. V was cut by 4 bases and J by 2 bases, with 14 bases left in between. This CDR3 is built from 15 residues. Here the CDR3 reads CASSSSGTVNTEAFF. CDR3 nucleotide sequence: TGTGCCAGCAGCTCCTCCGGGACCGTAAACACTGAAGCTTTCTTT. The entire variable domain, with the rest obtained from reference TRBV7-2 and TRBJ1-1, is as follows: GAGVSQSPSNKVTEKGKDVELRCDPISGHTALYWYRQSLGQGLEFLIYFQGNSAPDKSGLPSDRFSAERTGGSVSTLTIQRTQQEDSAVYLCASSSSGTVNTEAFFGQGTRLTVV.

This clonotype was picked up a small number of times. The gene calls are TRBV29-1 and TRBJ2-5; 11 bases agree with TRBD2. CDR1 and CDR2 (germline): SQVTM, ANQGSEA. With 3 bases clipped from V and 3 bases from J, the junction kept 0 bases outside the gene matches. The CDR3 spans 13 residues. Here the CDR3 reads CSVEGLAEETQYF. The CDR3 DNA reads as TGCAGCGTTGAGGGACTAGCGGAAGAGACCCAGTACTTC.

About this clonotype: A much larger clone is a single base away; this may be a read error. V and J are TRBV6-2 or TRBV6-3 and TRBJ1-4; 8 bases are a match to TRBD1. The CDR3 consists of 21 residues. The germline gives CDR1 MNHEY, CDR2 SVGEGT. Trimming removed 5 bases from V and 5 bases from J; junction bases left unmatched: 25. The CDR3 nucleotides are TGTGCCAGCAGTCACCTCCCCCGCGGGACAGGACCGTTTTTTTCGAATGAAAAACTGTTTTTT. Its translation: CASSHLPRGTGPFFSNEKLFF.

The chain uses TRBV9 and TRBJ2-1; 11 bases align to TRBD2. The CDR3 contains 15 residues. CDR1 and CDR2 from the germline V gene are SGDLS and YYNGEE. V was clipped by 3 bases and J by 2 bases; unmatched bases: 1. CDR3 residues: CASSDSGRAYNEQFF. The CDR3 DNA follows: TGTGCCAGCAGCGATAGCGGGAGGGCCTACAATGAGCAGTTCTTC.

This clonotype was detected ten times or more. V usage is TRBV5-1 and J usage is TRBJ1-1; D call uncertain. The germline CDR1 and CDR2 sequences are SGHRS and YFSETQ. V gave up 0 bases and J gave up 1 base, with 7 bases separating them. The CDR3 length is 14 residues. The CDR3 region has the DNA TGCGCCAGCAGCTTGGCAGATCAGAACACTGAAGCTTTCTTT. Amino acid sequence: CASSLADQNTEAFF.